The next 23 T cell receptor beta chains were all read from a single sample in a study of regulatory T cells in long-lasting Graves disease. Assembly of TCR beta libraries relied on iRepertoire HTBI primers together with Arm-PCR of CDR3 regions. TCRdb used MiXCR to reprocess the multiplex PCR reads, holding one entry per CDR3 protein. The sample lists about 220,000 distinct CDR3 sequences; roughly 19% were seen once. The time point is: newly diagnosed GD, antithyroid drugs for less than 3 months. There was RNA extracted from PBMCs, and the TCR library was made from it. The same data also contributed to another study, on T cells in Graves' hyperthyroidism and ophthalmopathy.

The sample in question was peripheral blood mononuclear cells (PBMCs), obtained at new diagnosis, from a patient treated with antithyroid drugs. The source is a woman in her twenties or thirties with Graves disease.

This clonotype occurred a few times. The missing conserved phenylalanine or tryptophan at the end of this CDR3 makes a read error likely. The J gene is TRBJ2-5, the V gene TRBV18; D might be TRBD1 (6 bases). V was pared by 2 bases and J by 1 base, with 8 bases between. CDR3 length: 14 residues. From germline, CDR1 is KGHSH and CDR2 LQKENI. The CDR3 is CASSPTGSQETQYS. CDR3 nucleotide sequence: TGTGCCAGCTCACCAACAGGGAGCCAAGAGACCCAGTACTCC.

With regard to this clonotype: The junction does not match germline at one end; this may be a read error. The V gene is TRBV2, the J gene TRBJ1-4; TRBD1 matches at 8 bases. The CDR3 consists of 16 residues. Germline V gene lookup returns CDR1 SNHLY and CDR2 FYNNEI. The chain's CDR3 is CASSENRSGGVENLYF. The CDR3 coding sequence is TGTGCCAGCAGTGAAAATCGGTCAGGGGGCGTTGAAAATCTGTATTTT.

The chain combines TRBV4-1 with TRBJ2-7; 7 bases are a match to TRBD1. This CDR3 has 17 residues. The germline CDR1 and CDR2 sequences are MGHRA and YSYEKL. V dropped 4 bases and J dropped 4; count of bases not matched to a gene: 16. CDR3: CASSLEQGSDGEYEQYF. The CDR3 DNA sequence: TGCGCCAGCAGCCTGGAACAGGGGTCGGATGGGGAATACGAGCAGTACTTC.

This clonotype was detected ten times or more. The chain has TRBV28 and TRBJ2-1; D uncertain. The CDR3 has 16 residues. The germline CDR1 and CDR2 sequences are MDHEN and SYDVKM. The V and J ends lost 7 bases and 2 bases respectively, with 18 bases between them. The CDR3 nucleotides are TGTGCCAGCACTCCTTTCGGTGCTGTGCCCTACAATGAGCAGTTCTTC. Encoded protein: CASTPFGAVPYNEQFF.

In this sample, this clonotype turned up many times. The chain recombines TRBV6-1 with TRBJ1-1; no definite D call. Germline V lookup: CDR1 MNHNS, CDR2 SASEGT. The CDR3 is 15 amino acids. V dropped 4 bases and J dropped 0 bases, with 12 bases sitting between them. Here the CDR3 reads CASSAMAGLNTEAFF. Written as DNA, the CDR3 is TGTGCCAGCAGTGCGATGGCCGGCTTGAACACTGAAGCTTTCTTT.

At least ten counts were recorded for this clonotype. V is TRBV7-2 and J is TRBJ2-5; no clear D gene. Germline-derived CDR1 and CDR2 are SGHTA and FQGNSA. This CDR3 spans 14 amino acids. The V gene lost 3 bases and the J gene lost 0 bases, with 8 bases spanning the gap. CDR3 DNA sequence: TGTGCCAGCAGCTTCATAGGGTACCAAGAGACCCAGTACTTC. Amino acids: CASSFIGYQETQYF.

This chain uses TRBV7-9 with TRBJ1-1, with TRBD1 matching 8 bases. Germline-derived CDR1 and CDR2 are SEHNR and FQNEAQ (reference sequence). The CDR3 has 16 amino acids. J lost 6 bases, V lost 5 bases, and 14 bases had no gene match. CDR3: CASSLYQGAGHPEAFF. The CDR3 bases are TGTGCCAGCAGCCTTTATCAGGGGGCCGGCCACCCTGAAGCTTTCTTT.

In this sample, this clonotype turned up many times. The chain is built from TRBV19 and TRBJ1-1, with D perhaps matching TRBD1 (5 bases). Trimming removed 3 bases from V and 10 bases from J, with 15 bases in between. This CDR3 is 13 amino acids long. Germline V gene sequence: CDR1 LNHDA, CDR2 SQIVND (reference sequence). The CDR3 DNA sequence: TGTGCCAGTAGTATGTGGGGGACTGGCGGAGCTTTCTTT. Translated, it gives CASSMWGTGGAFF. The full variable domain, completed using reference TRBV19 and TRBJ1-1, is DGGITQSPKYLFRKEGQNVTLSCEQNLNHDAMYWYRQDPGQGLRLIYYSQIVNDFQKGDIAEGYSVSREKKESFPLTVTSAQKNPTAFYLCASSMWGTGGAFFGQGTRLTVV.

This clonotype occurred many times. The chain uses TRBV6-1 and TRBJ1-2; 7 nucleotides agree with TRBD1. The trim removed 6 bases at V and 10 bases at J, leaving 11 bases unmatched. The CDR3 is made up of 13 amino acids. Germline assignment: CDR1 MNHNS and CDR2 SASEGT. CDR3 bases: TGTGCCAGCAGGCCCCCTTCGGGACAGATCTACACCTTC. It codes for CASRPPSGQIYTF.

This clonotype appeared many times. This chain uses TRBV2 with TRBJ1-1, with TRBD1 matching over 11 bases. The CDR3 extends over 13 amino acids. With 9 bases clipped from V and 7 bases from J, the junction kept 7 bases outside the gene matches. From germline, CDR1 is SNHLY and CDR2 FYNNEI. CDR3 coding DNA: TGTGCCAGGAAGGGGACAGGGGGGGATGAAGCTTTCTTT. As protein: CARKGTGGDEAFF.

Remarks on this clonotype: The CDR3 carries no conserved terminal phenylalanine or tryptophan, so it likely arises from a read error. The DNA is left out, because the CDR3 cannot be placed on it with certainty; the CDR3 is given as TCRdb lists it. The chain is built from TRBV5-6 and TRBJ2-5. The CDR3 numbers 8 amino acids, ends counted. CDR1 SGHDT and CDR2 YYEEEE come from the germline V gene. CDR3 amino acids: CASSLFKT.

This clonotype was seen only once. A far larger clone differs by one base, so this is likely a read error. The chain uses TRBV6-1 and TRBJ1-1; the D gene is possibly TRBD1 (6 bases). Germline CDR1 reads MNHNS; CDR2 reads SASEGT. V was pared by 4 bases and J by 4 bases, with 13 bases between. The CDR3 totals 14 residues. The CDR3 DNA reads TGTGCCAGCAGTGCCGGGGGGCAGGGCACTGAAGCTTTCTTT. Amino acid sequence: CASSAGGQGTEAFF.

This clonotype was seen many times. This rearrangement joins TRBV15 to TRBJ2-3; D might be TRBD2 (6 bases). The germline V gene has CDR1 LNHNV and CDR2 YYDKDF (reference sequence). The CDR3 covers 16 residues. Deletions cut 0 bases from V and 3 bases from J, with 13 bases between. CDR3 sequence (DNA): TGTGCCACCAGCAGAGATAACCCGACTAGTACAGATACGCAGTATTTT. This gives the protein CATSRDNPTSTDTQYF.

V and J are TRBV7-8 and TRBJ1-1, with a possible D match to TRBD1 (5 bases). This CDR3 contains 14 residues. The V gene's germline CDR1 is SGHVS and CDR2 FQNEAQ. V lost 5 bases to trimming and J lost 0 bases, with 10 bases between them. CDR3 protein: CASSQRTLNTEAFF. CDR3 in DNA: TGTGCCAGCAGCCAAAGGACATTGAACACTGAAGCTTTCTTT.

Note on this clonotype: A clone one base away is much larger, so this may be a read error. V and J are TRBV28 and TRBJ1-2; TRBD1 matches at 9 bases. This CDR3 region has 15 residues. The germline gives CDR1 MDHEN, CDR2 SYDVKM. J gave up 6 bases and V 5 bases, and 10 bases lay outside the gene matches. CDR3: CASSRRGQGNHGYTF. The CDR3 DNA is TGTGCCAGCAGTAGACGGGGACAGGGAAACCATGGCTACACCTTC.

This clonotype was found many times. The genes are TRBV11-2 and TRBJ2-7; TRBD2 matches at 7 bases. V shed 4 bases, J shed 2 bases, and the junction held 5 bases outside the gene matches. The germline gives CDR1 SGHAT, CDR2 FQNNGV. The CDR3 has 14 amino acids. CDR3 nucleotide sequence: TGTGCCAGCAGCTGGCCCGGGGGGACCTACGAGCAGTACTTC. Translated, it gives CASSWPGGTYEQYF.

This clonotype was detected ten times or more. The V gene is TRBV5-1, the J gene TRBJ1-2; D possibly corresponds to TRBD1 (6 bases). CDR1 is SGHRS, CDR2 YFSETQ, per germline. The CDR3 consists of 15 residues. V gave up 4 bases and J gave up 3 bases, with 16 bases separating them. CDR3 amino acids: CASSLDRPTDYGYTF. For the CDR3, the DNA is TGCGCCAGCAGCCTCGACAGGCCGACGGACTATGGCTACACCTTC.

This rearrangement joins TRBV18 to TRBJ2-5; 7 bases line up with TRBD1. The V gene's germline CDR1 is KGHSH and CDR2 LQKENI. CDR3 length equals 13 residues. J lost 5 bases, V lost 4 bases, and 4 bases had no gene match. The CDR3 coding sequence is TGTGCCAGCTCACACGGACAGGCGGAGACCCAGTACTTC. This encodes CASSHGQAETQYF.

The chain uses TRBV28 and TRBJ1-5, with D uncertain. CDR1 is MDHEN, CDR2 SYDVKM, per germline. CDR3 length: 20 residues. Trimming stripped 6 bases from V and 2 bases from J, with 29 bases between. The CDR3 sequence is CASSPADKSIPIRGNQPQHF. The CDR3 nucleotides are TGTGCCAGCAGCCCCGCCGATAAATCCATACCCATCCGGGGCAATCAGCCCCAGCATTTT.

The sample holds many counts of this clonotype. The chain uses TRBV3-1 and TRBJ2-6; D gene ambiguous. The CDR3 totals 15 residues. V dropped 5 bases and J dropped 0 bases, with 8 bases sitting between them. CDR1 and CDR2 from the germline V gene are LGHDT and YNNKEL (reference sequence). CDR3 protein: CASSFRDSGANVLTF. The DNA for the CDR3 is TGTGCCAGCAGCTTTAGGGACTCTGGGGCCAACGTCCTGACTTTC.

This clonotype was detected ten times or more. The V gene is TRBV7-2, the J gene TRBJ1-4; TRBD1 aligns across 8 bases. The trim removed 2 bases at V and 8 bases at J, leaving 1 base unmatched. The CDR3 has 13 residues. Germline values: CDR1 SGHTA, CDR2 FQGNSA. The CDR3 sequence: CASSLQGAEKLFF. In DNA form, the CDR3 reads TGTGCCAGCAGCTTACAGGGGGCGGAAAAACTGTTTTTT.

With respect to this clonotype: A much larger clone is a single base away; this may be a read error. The genes are TRBV3-1 and TRBJ2-3; tentative D call: TRBD2 (6 bases). The J call is doubtful: the DNA matches TRBJ2-7 better. In germline, CDR1 is LGHDT, CDR2 YNNKEL (reference sequence). The CDR3 loop spans 14 amino acids. CDR3 in DNA: TGTGCCAGCAGCCGGGGACTCACTAACTACGAGCAGTACTTC. Amino acids: CASSRGLTNYEQYF.

This clonotype was counted many times. The chain combines TRBV19 with TRBJ2-1, with TRBD2 matching 10 bases. V shed 5 bases and J 5 bases; nucleotides not matched to a gene: 6. Germline CDR1 reads LNHDA; CDR2 reads SQIVND (reference sequence). This CDR3 is 15 amino acids long. The chain's CDR3 is CASSLIAGGHNEQFF. The CDR3 DNA is TGTGCCAGTAGTTTAATAGCGGGAGGTCACAATGAGCAGTTCTTC.